This T cell receptor beta chain emerged from a study of Graves' ophthalmopathy and Graves' hyperthyroidism. Clinical symptoms, serum thyroxine, TRAb, thyroid ultrasound and orbital computed tomography determined diagnosis. Amplifying from RNA transcripts, the study obtained TCR beta CDR3 regions. In the first round, RT-PCR was carried out with HTBI primers, and a multiplex PCR formed the second round. A single record per CDR3 protein comes from TCRdb applying MiXCR to the multiplex PCR reads. The data contain some 1.1 million distinct CDR3 sequences, 35% to 40% of them seen just once; the ten biggest clones take up 11%. The CDR3 contains 16 residues. Per the germline V gene, CDR1 is DFQATT and CDR2 is SNEGSKA (reference sequence). The V and J ends lost 0 bases and 6 bases respectively, with 18 bases between them.

Sequencing input: peripheral blood or thyroid tissue (not recorded which). J is TRBJ1-5 and V is TRBV20-1; perhaps TRBD1 as D (5 bases). The receptor was derived from an adult man with Graves' hyperthyroidism. The CDR3, as DNA: TGCAGTGCTAGAGATGGTATGGGAGGGACGGGTCAGCCCCAGCATTTT. Translating gives CSARDGMGGTGQPQHF.